Listed here is a single T cell receptor beta chain. Its antigen is still unknown. Base quality data are lacking; no much larger clone is found one base away. The germline V gene gives CDR1 as SGHDT and CDR2 as YYEEEE. From the cysteine through the phenylalanine, the CDR3 covers 18 amino acids. Solely the CDR3 DNA is kept, with 54 bases framed from the first base. V is pared back by 0 bases and J by 4 bases, with 22 bases lying between the germline termini. The data derive from a study of blood T cell repertoires in COVID-19 (TCRdb year 2020). Turning to the overall study: Samples from collaborators originated in the United States, Italy and Spain and spanned both the acute and convalescent phases of COVID-19. The material from the prospective study consisted of cDNA or gDNA derived from T cells, B-cell-depleted T cells, or PBMCs. The dataset comprised deeply sampled blood TCRbeta repertoires from subjects exposed to, actively infected with, or recovered from COVID-19. The repertoires were released in a freely available public database meant as a resource for research on the immune response to SARS-CoV-2. The samples were drawn from the first 160 participants of the ongoing ImmuneRACE study and from over a thousand subjects provided by 6 global collaborators. The sample metadata nearly always contained a de-identified subject ID, COVID-19 status, age in years and sex. Where HLA class I and class II types were available, the types were taken from metadata supplied by the sample provider, not from assay-based typing. General findings and caveats noted by the study authors: Clinical and demographic metadata were provided uncurated, with the amount varying by source and participant.

Whole blood was collected in K2EDTA tubes by collaborating institutions according to the institutions' own protocols. For TCRbeta analysis, collaborators shipped samples in one of three forms: frozen whole blood, isolated PBMCs, or DNA extracted from either of those sample types. TCRbeta CDR3 regions were amplified from genomic DNA by means of the immunoSEQ Assay, a bias-controlled multiplex PCR. Per the authors' processing: The number of nucleated cells in each sample was estimated from the amplification of reference gene primers within the assay. To quantify the absolute abundance of each unique TCRbeta CDR3 rearrangement, sequence reads were collapsed and filtered. For each sample, productive Simpson clonality was calculated as the square root of Simpson's diversity index over productive rearrangements. In its TCRdb copy, this immuneACCESS table keeps in-frame sequences only and misses some clones. Where compared with another copy, unresolved V genes explain less than half of these, and the others have no known cause. That table is the source of V, J and clone size, and D and trimming were worked out from the DNA. The sample table shows roughly 75,000 clones, and more than 65% are seen once. Jointly, the top ten make up 0.83% of the sample.

In this chain, TRBV5-6 is recombined with TRBJ2-5, with TRBD2 as a weak D call on 6 bases. Sequencing was carried out using peripheral blood. This clonotype was sampled from a woman in her 70s with acute or convalescent COVID-19. The nucleotide sequence is given as TGTGCCAGCAGCTTGGCCAAGTCGGGAGTAGCGGTGGGAGAGACCCAGTACTTC. It translates as CASSLAKSGVAVGETQYF.